The 28 T cell receptor beta chains below were found in one sample sequenced in a study of T cell changes during pregnancy in multiple sclerosis. The repertoire was sequenced with immunoSEQ multiplex PCR; TCRdb's copy has only in-frame clones and lacks some. The table lists about 39,000 clones, over 80% of them singletons. The sequencing used CD8+ T cells from peripheral blood mononuclear cells, collected before pregnancy. The source of these receptors is a female donor with multiple sclerosis, enrolled in a pregnancy study.

The chain employs TRBV5-1 and TRBJ1-2; D uncertain. The CDR3 runs to 13 residues. Germline V gene data show CDR1 as SGHRS and CDR2 as YFSETQ. V was shortened by 4 bases and J by 4 bases, with 11 bases between the two germline ends. The CDR3 coding sequence is TGCGCCAGCAGCCCCGGACTGAGCTATGGCTACACCTTC. Its translation is CASSPGLSYGYTF.

The chain joins TRBV27 to TRBJ2-7; 14 bases match TRBD2. Germline V gene lookup returns CDR1 MNHEY and CDR2 SMNVEV (reference sequence). Trimming at V came to 5 bases and at J to 2 bases, leaving 14 bases not matched to a gene. This CDR3 contains 19 residues. For the CDR3, the DNA is TGTGCCAGCAGTCCAGGGACTAGCGGGAGACACTTGGGGGCCTACGAGCAGTACTTC. Amino acid sequence: CASSPGTSGRHLGAYEQYF.

This rearrangement joins TRBV12-5 to TRBJ2-1; tentative D call: TRBD2 (6 bases). Germline V gives CDR1 LGHNT, CDR2 FRNRAP. V was trimmed by 3 bases and J by 0 bases, leaving 15 bases between them. The CDR3 consists of 17 residues. CDR3 residues: CASGFSPGVSSYNEQFF. For the CDR3, the DNA is TGTGCTAGTGGTTTTTCTCCGGGGGTCAGCTCCTACAATGAGCAGTTCTTC.

There are a few counts of this clone. The V gene is TRBV6-1, the J gene TRBJ2-2; 7 nucleotides line up with TRBD2. After removal of 3 bases from V and 3 bases from J, the junction contained 4 bases not matched to a gene. The germline V gene has CDR1 MNHNS and CDR2 SASEGT. The CDR3 extends over 15 amino acids. The DNA of the CDR3 is TGTGCCAGCAGTGATGGAAGCGGGGACACCGGGGAGCTGTTTTTT. It specifies CASSDGSGDTGELFF.

V gene TRBV6-4 combines with J gene TRBJ2-3, with a possible D match to TRBD2 (5 bases). This CDR3 contains 13 residues. Germline V gene sequence: CDR1 MRHNA, CDR2 SNTAGT. Trimming removed 4 bases from V and 5 bases from J, with 10 bases in between. The CDR3 coding sequence is TGTGCCAGCAGTGTCGGGGAATTAGATACGCAGTATTTT. As protein: CASSVGELDTQYF.

The V and J genes are TRBV27 and TRBJ1-1, with a possible D match to TRBD1 (6 bases). CDR3 length equals 14 residues. V was pared by 6 bases and J by 1 base, with 12 bases between. From germline, CDR1 is MNHEY and CDR2 SMNVEV (reference sequence). The CDR3 DNA sequence: TGTGCCAGCAGCCTAACAGGGTGGAACACTGAAGCTTTCTTT. Residues: CASSLTGWNTEAFF.

The count of this clone is one. The genes are TRBV18 and TRBJ2-7, with D possibly matching TRBD2 (6 bases). Between the trimmed V and J ends, which lost 4 bases and 2 bases, there was a span of 15 bases. The CDR3 contains 15 residues. Per the germline V gene, CDR1 is KGHSH and CDR2 is LQKENI. CDR3 sequence (DNA): TGTGCCAGCTCACAACAAGCGGGTCCTCCCTACGAGCAGTACTTC. Translation: CASSQQAGPPYEQYF.

The chain employs TRBV7-9 and TRBJ1-4, with 10 bases lining up with TRBD1. Germline CDR1 SEHNR, CDR2 FQNEAQ (reference sequence). This CDR3 region has 18 residues. Losses at the gene ends were 3 bases for V and 7 bases for J; bases not matched to a gene: 14. The CDR3 loop is CASSLGMGQGPKLEKLFF. Written as DNA, the CDR3 is TGTGCCAGCAGCTTGGGTATGGGACAGGGGCCGAAACTTGAAAAACTGTTTTTT.

This chain uses TRBV6-1 with TRBJ2-5; TRBD2 matches at 8 bases. Germline loops: CDR1 MNHNS, CDR2 SASEGT. V lost 6 bases and J lost 3; bases outside the gene matches: 9. The CDR3 length is 15 residues. The CDR3 sequence is CASRSSGSFKETQYF. The CDR3 DNA follows: TGTGCCAGCAGGTCGAGCGGGAGCTTCAAAGAGACCCAGTACTTC.

This chain uses TRBV9 with TRBJ2-5, with D perhaps matching TRBD1 (6 bases). This CDR3 has 16 amino acids. V was cut by 0 bases and J by 5 bases, with 17 bases left in between. Germline V gives CDR1 SGDLS, CDR2 YYNGEE. CDR3 nucleotide sequence: TGTGCCAGCAGCGTAGTGGATGGGGGCGGTTTTGAGACCCAGTACTTC. It yields the protein CASSVVDGGGFETQYF.

The V call is TRBV6-5, the J call TRBJ1-2; a possible D gene is TRBD1 (5 bases). The germline V gene encodes CDR1 MNHEY and CDR2 SVGAGI. The V end was cut by 6 bases, the J end by 3 bases, with 8 bases between. The CDR3 length is 12 residues. Here the CDR3 DNA reads TGTGCCAGCAGCCAGGGCCACTATGGCTACACCTTC. Translation gives CASSQGHYGYTF.

V usage is TRBV19 and J usage is TRBJ2-7, with unresolved D. This CDR3 has 12 residues. Trimming left V 4 bases short and J 0 bases short, with 4 bases between. Per the germline V gene, CDR1 is LNHDA and CDR2 is SQIVND (reference sequence). CDR3 in DNA: TGTGCCAGTAGTACAGGCTCCTACGAGCAGTACTTC. Protein product: CASSTGSYEQYF.

The chain employs TRBV5-6 and TRBJ2-2; 14 bases are shared with TRBD2. Germline V lookup: CDR1 SGHDT, CDR2 YYEEEE. The CDR3 extends over 16 amino acids. The V and J ends lost 3 bases and 6 bases, in that order; junction bases with no gene match: 4. The CDR3 sequence is CASSSGLAGVAGELFF. The DNA of the CDR3 is TGTGCCAGCAGCTCGGGACTAGCGGGAGTAGCCGGGGAGCTGTTTTTT.

The chain combines TRBV7-9 with TRBJ2-1; D remains unclear. Trimming stripped 4 bases from V and 7 bases from J, with 17 bases between. The germline gives CDR1 SEHNR, CDR2 FQNEAQ (reference sequence). The CDR3 consists of 15 residues. CDR3 nucleotide sequence: TGTGCCAGCAGCTACGGAGTTCGGGTGTGGAATGAGCAGTTCTTC. This gives the protein CASSYGVRVWNEQFF.

The chain carries TRBV7-2 and TRBJ2-1, with 7 positions matching TRBD2. The CDR3 length is 12 residues. V gave up 8 bases and J gave up 5 bases; unmatched junction bases: 3. Germline lookup yields CDR1 SGHTA and CDR2 FQGNSA. DNA of the CDR3: TGTGCCAGCGGGGGGGGTAACAATGAGCAGTTCTTC. Amino acids: CASGGGNNEQFF.

The rearrangement uses TRBV7-3 and TRBJ2-1, with 9 bases that match TRBD1. The germline gives CDR1 SGHTA, CDR2 FQGTGA. The length of the CDR3 is 15 residues. Trimming cost V 5 bases and J 5 bases; bases outside gene matches: 7. The CDR3 sequence is CASSPHRGLNNEQFF. CDR3 in DNA: TGTGCCAGCAGCCCCCACAGGGGGCTAAACAATGAGCAGTTCTTC.

This clone is a singleton in its sample. The rearrangement links TRBV6-6 to TRBJ1-1; 7 positions agree with TRBD1. The J segment lost 1 base and the V segment lost 5 bases, leaving 10 bases of the junction unmatched. The CDR3 loop spans 16 amino acids. Germline CDR1 reads MNHNY; CDR2 reads SVGAGI (reference sequence). The CDR3 bases are TGTGCCAGCAGTCCTCTGGTAGACAGGGAGAACACTGAAGCTTTCTTT. Encoded protein: CASSPLVDRENTEAFF.

A note on this clone: The sample carries other DNA sequences with the same CDR3. This rearrangement joins TRBV5-1 to TRBJ1-1; no firm D call. CDR3 length equals 13 residues. Per germline, CDR1 SGHRS and CDR2 YFSETQ. V was pared by 0 bases and J by 1 base, with 4 bases between. The CDR3 DNA follows: TGCGCCAGCAGCTTGGACAGGAACACTGAAGCTTTCTTT. It encodes CASSLDRNTEAFF.

This clone occurred a few times. The genes are TRBV19 and TRBJ1-1; maybe TRBD1 (6 bases). This CDR3 region has 14 residues. V was shortened by 5 bases and J by 6 bases, with 16 bases between the two germline ends. Germline V gene lookup returns CDR1 LNHDA and CDR2 SQIVND (reference sequence). CDR3 sequence: CASSGQGKDPEAFF. In DNA form, the CDR3 reads TGTGCCAGTAGTGGTCAGGGGAAGGACCCTGAAGCTTTCTTT.

The chain links TRBV7-7 to TRBJ2-6; D is unresolved. The CDR3 has 15 residues. The V end lost 5 bases, the J end lost 2 bases, and 10 bases lay between the germline ends. CDR1 SSHAT and CDR2 FNYEAQ come from the germline V gene (reference sequence). CDR3 sequence (DNA): TGTGCCAGCAGCCCCGAGGTGGCTGGGGCCAACGTCCTGACTTTC. Protein product: CASSPEVAGANVLTF.

This chain connects TRBV4-1 to TRBJ2-5; a weak D match, TRBD2 (5 bases). The J call is doubtful: the DNA matches TRBJ2-7 better. This CDR3 spans 15 amino acids. CDR1 and CDR2 (germline): MGHRA, YSYEKL. The CDR3 bases are TGCGCCAGCAGCCAAGTAACTAGTATAACCTACGAGCAGTACTTC. Residues: CASSQVTSITYEQYF.

This chain joins TRBV27 and TRBJ1-1; 7 nucleotides agree with TRBD1. V shed 5 bases and J 2 bases; nucleotides not matched to a gene: 5. There are 14 residues in the CDR3. Germline V CDR1 and CDR2: MNHEY, SMNVEV (reference sequence). As DNA, the CDR3 is TGTGCCAGCAGTATCAGGGGGGCTAACACTGAAGCTTTCTTT. This encodes CASSIRGANTEAFF.

This clone occurred a few times. The CDR3 region is CASSPGRGYEQYF. The CDR3 DNA sequence: TGCGCCAGCAGCCCGGGTAGAGGGTACGAGCAGTACTTC. The chain carries TRBV5-1 and TRBJ2-7; TRBD2 is a possible D gene (5 bases). CDR1 is SGHRS and CDR2 is YFSETQ in the germline V gene. V lost 4 bases and J 4 bases, leaving 12 bases between the germline ends. The CDR3 length is 13 residues.

The rearrangement uses TRBV19 and TRBJ1-2; no definite D call. CDR3 length: 11 amino acids. Germline CDR1 and CDR2: LNHDA and SQIVND (reference sequence). Trimming took 6 bases from V and 11 from J, leaving 13 bases between them. CDR3 bases: TGTGCCAGTAGCGCTACATCGCGGTACACCTTC. Residues: CASSATSRYTF.

The rearrangement joins TRBV5-4 to TRBJ2-2; 10 bases align to TRBD1. Germline CDR1 SGHNT, CDR2 YYREEE (reference sequence). This CDR3 has 16 residues. J gave up 4 bases and V 1 base, and 4 bases lay outside the gene matches. In DNA form, the CDR3 reads TGTGCCAGCAGCTTGTCTCGGACAGGGGGCACCGGGGAGCTGTTTTTT. This translates into CASSLSRTGGTGELFF.

The CDR3 spells CASSLSSGLAGRNTGELFF. For the CDR3, the DNA is TGTGCCAGCAGCTTATCCTCTGGACTAGCGGGGCGGAACACCGGGGAGCTGTTTTTT. The chain has TRBV7-8 and TRBJ2-2; 12 positions match TRBD2. The CDR3 consists of 19 residues. In germline, CDR1 is SGHVS, CDR2 FQNEAQ. With V trimmed by 2 bases and J by 1 base, 8 bases remained unmatched.

The CDR3 DNA is TGCGCCAGCAGCTTGTCAGGCGCGAGTGAAGCTTTCTTT. This gives the protein CASSLSGASEAFF. The chain carries TRBV5-1 and TRBJ1-1; D call uncertain. Trimming took 1 base from V and 7 from J, leaving 11 bases between them. The CDR3 covers 13 residues. The germline CDR1 and CDR2 sequences are SGHRS and YFSETQ.

The chain employs TRBV27 and TRBJ2-7; 8 bases agree with TRBD2. Germline V CDR1 and CDR2: MNHEY, SMNVEV (reference sequence). V lost 2 bases, J lost 0 bases, and 0 bases stayed unmatched. There are 14 residues in the CDR3. In DNA, the CDR3 is TGTGCCAGCAGTTTAAGCGGGAGCTCCTACGAGCAGTACTTC. As protein: CASSLSGSSYEQYF.